A selection of T cell receptor beta chains follows, all from one sample in a study of CD8 T cells in Susac syndrome. TCRdb itself ran the immunoSEQ multiplex PCR reads through MiXCR, one entry per CDR3 protein. The profile shows 130,000 to 150,000 distinct CDR3 sequences, approximately 93% of them singletons. What was sequenced was CD8+ T cells from PBMCs. The origin of the receptors is a human donor in good health. Both conserved end residues are part of each CDR3. D genes are given only for firm matches. The listing skips clone size in some rows; elsewhere it reads once, few, many or a size class.

v_call	d_call	j_call	clone_size	cdr3_nt	cdr3_aa
TRBV29-1	TRBD2	TRBJ2-2	NA	TGCAGCGTTGCGTCAGGGCGGGGGACCGGGGAGCTGTTTTTT	CSVASGRGTGELFF
TRBV29-1	NA	TRBJ1-1	NA	TGCAGCGTTGACCCGACTCCCCCCTGGAACACTGAAGCTTTCTTT	CSVDPTPPWNTEAFF
TRBV12-3/TRBV12-4	TRBD2	TRBJ2-1	NA	TGTGCCAGCAGTCCGACTAGCGGGAGTGGGAATGAGCAGTTCTTC	CASSPTSGSGNEQFF
TRBV24-1	NA	TRBJ2-3	NA	TGTGCCACCAGTGATCCATGGGACCGACCTAGCACAGATACGCAGTATTTT	CATSDPWDRPSTDTQYF
TRBV5-4	NA	TRBJ1-1	NA	TGTGCCAGCAGTAAGGGGTACACTGAAGCTTTCTTT	CASSKGYTEAFF
TRBV15	NA	TRBJ1-2	NA	TGTGCCACCAGCAGAGAGGCGGGAGACGGCTACACCTTC	CATSREAGDGYTF
TRBV27	NA	TRBJ1-2	NA	TGTGCCAGCAGTTTAAGGGGAGCTAACTATGGCTACACCTTC	CASSLRGANYGYTF
TRBV27	TRBD1	TRBJ2-7	NA	TGTGCCAGCAGCCGACAGGGGGAGGCCTACGAGCAGTACTTC	CASSRQGEAYEQYF
TRBV13	NA	TRBJ2-1	NA	TGTGCCAGCAGCTTATATCCACCAAGCTCCTACAATGAGCAGTTCTTC	CASSLYPPSSYNEQFF
TRBV19	TRBD2	TRBJ2-7	NA	TGTGCCAGTACCAAAGGCGGGGGGAAGACCTACGAGCAGTACTTC	CASTKGGGKTYEQYF
TRBV28	TRBD2	TRBJ2-5	once	TGTGCCAGCAGGCCCTGGACTAGCGGGATGGGTGAGACCCAGTACTTC	CASRPWTSGMGETQYF
TRBV19	NA	TRBJ2-7	NA	TGTGCCAGTAGTATGGCCACTCTTACCTACGAGCAGTACTTC	CASSMATLTYEQYF
TRBV6-2/TRBV6-3	TRBD1	TRBJ1-1	NA	TGTGCCAGCAGCGTACAGGGGGACACTGAAGCTTTCTTT	CASSVQGDTEAFF
TRBV7-9	NA	TRBJ2-7	NA	TGTGCCAGCAGCCCCGTAGCACCCGGGGATGAGGGCGAGCAGTACTTC	CASSPVAPGDEGEQYF
TRBV27	TRBD1	TRBJ2-7	once	TGTGCCAGCAGTTTAGGACAGGTTGGTGAGCAGTACTTC	CASSLGQVGEQYF
TRBV27	NA	TRBJ1-2	NA	TGTGCCAGCGCAGGGAGATCGGGCTACACCTTC	CASAGRSGYTF
TRBV14	NA	TRBJ1-1	few	TGTGCCAGCAGCCAAGATCTTAGGGGGAACACTGAAGCTTTCTTT	CASSQDLRGNTEAFF
TRBV20-1	TRBD2	TRBJ2-2	once	TGCAGTGCTAGAGTCCTCGGGGGGGGCGCAAGCGGGGAGCTGTTTTTT	CSARVLGGGASGELFF